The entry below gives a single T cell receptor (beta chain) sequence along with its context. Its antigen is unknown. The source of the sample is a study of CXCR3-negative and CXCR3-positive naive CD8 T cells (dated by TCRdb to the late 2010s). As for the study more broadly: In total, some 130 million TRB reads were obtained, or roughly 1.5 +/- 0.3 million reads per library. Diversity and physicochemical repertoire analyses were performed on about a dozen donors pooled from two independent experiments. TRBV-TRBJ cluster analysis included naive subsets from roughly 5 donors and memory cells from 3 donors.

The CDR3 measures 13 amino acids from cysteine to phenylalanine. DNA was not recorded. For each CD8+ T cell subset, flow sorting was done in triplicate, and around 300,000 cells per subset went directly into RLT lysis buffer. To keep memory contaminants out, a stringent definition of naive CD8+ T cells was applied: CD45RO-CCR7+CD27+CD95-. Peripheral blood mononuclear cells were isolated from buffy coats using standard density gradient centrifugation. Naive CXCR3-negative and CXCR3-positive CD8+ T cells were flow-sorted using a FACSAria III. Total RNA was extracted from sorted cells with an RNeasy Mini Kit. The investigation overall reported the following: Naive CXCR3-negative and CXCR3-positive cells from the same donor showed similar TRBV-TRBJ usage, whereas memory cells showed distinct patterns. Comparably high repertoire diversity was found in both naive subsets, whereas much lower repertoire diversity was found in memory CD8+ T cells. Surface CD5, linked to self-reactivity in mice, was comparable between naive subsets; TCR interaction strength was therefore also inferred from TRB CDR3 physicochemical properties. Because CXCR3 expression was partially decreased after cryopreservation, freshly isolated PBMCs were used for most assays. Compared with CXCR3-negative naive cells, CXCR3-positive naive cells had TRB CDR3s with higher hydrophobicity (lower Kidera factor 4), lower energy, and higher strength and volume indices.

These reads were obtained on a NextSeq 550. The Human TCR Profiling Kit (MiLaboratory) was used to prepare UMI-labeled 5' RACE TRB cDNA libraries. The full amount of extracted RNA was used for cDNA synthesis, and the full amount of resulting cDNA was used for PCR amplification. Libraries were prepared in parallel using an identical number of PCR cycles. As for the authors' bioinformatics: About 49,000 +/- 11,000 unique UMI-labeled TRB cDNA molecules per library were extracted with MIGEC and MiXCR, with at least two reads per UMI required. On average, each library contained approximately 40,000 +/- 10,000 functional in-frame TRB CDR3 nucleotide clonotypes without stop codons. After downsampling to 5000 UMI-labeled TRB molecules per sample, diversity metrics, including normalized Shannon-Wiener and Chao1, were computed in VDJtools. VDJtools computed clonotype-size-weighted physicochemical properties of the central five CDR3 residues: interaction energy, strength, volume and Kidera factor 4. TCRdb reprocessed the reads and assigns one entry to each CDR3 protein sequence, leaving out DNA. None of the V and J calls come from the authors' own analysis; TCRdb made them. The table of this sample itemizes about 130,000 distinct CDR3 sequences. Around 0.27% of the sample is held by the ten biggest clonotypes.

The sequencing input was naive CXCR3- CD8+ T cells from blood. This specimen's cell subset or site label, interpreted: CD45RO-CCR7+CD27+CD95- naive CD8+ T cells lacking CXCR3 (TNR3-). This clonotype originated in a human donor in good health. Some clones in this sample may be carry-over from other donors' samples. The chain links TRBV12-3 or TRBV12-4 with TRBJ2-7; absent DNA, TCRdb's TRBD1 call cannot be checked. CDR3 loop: CASSYRITYEQYF.